Sequencing of this T cell receptor (beta chain) was carried out in a study of T cells in Graves' hyperthyroidism and ophthalmopathy. Researchers amplified the TCR beta CDR3 regions from RNA transcripts. TCR CDR3 regions were first amplified by RT-PCR with HTBI primers. TCRdb used MiXCR to reprocess the multiplex PCR reads, holding one entry per CDR3 protein. Seen here are under 450,000 distinct CDR3 sequences, approximately 13% observed once, and the top ten hold roughly 20%. With 4 bases removed from V and 5 bases from J, the gap between germline ends came to 11 bases. Germline CDR1 and CDR2: SGDLS and YYNGEE. This CDR3 spans 13 amino acids. This clonotype was detected many times.

Sequenced input: blood. This chain uses TRBV9 with TRBJ2-3; D might be TRBD2 (7 bases). This TCR was recovered from a man aged 25-45 years with Graves' hyperthyroidism that later progressed to Graves' ophthalmopathy. The CDR3 DNA reads TGTGCCAGCAGCAGGGGGGGCCTAGATACGCAGTATTTT. Translating gives CASSRGGLDTQYF. Full variable domain (rest looked up from reference TRBV9 and TRBJ2-3): DSGVTQTPKHLITATGQRVTLRCSPRSGDLSVYWYQQSLDQGLQFLIQYYNGEERAKGNILERFSAQQFPDLHSELNLSSLELGDSALYFCASSRGGLDTQYFGPGTRLTVL.